These T cell receptor beta chains were read from a single sample in a study of cytomegalovirus exposure and HLA in healthy donors. Clones were read by immunoSEQ multiplex PCR, and TCRdb kept only the in-frame ones, dropping some. The table shows roughly 100,000 clones, with almost 70% occurring only once. Material for sequencing was PBMCs. Receptor source: a young man in good health and CMV-seronegative. Both conserved end residues are part of each CDR3. A D gene is named only where the DNA matches it firmly. Clone size appears in some rows only: once, few, many, or a class for an expanded clone.

d_gene,j_gene,abundance,v_gene,CDR3aa,CDR3nt
TRBD1,TRBJ1-5,.,TRBV11-2,CASSLTDRDQPQHF,TGTGCCAGCAGCTTAACGGACAGGGATCAGCCCCAGCATTTT
.,TRBJ1-5,.,TRBV10-2,CASSEFRTYSNQPQHF,TGCGCCAGCAGTGAGTTCCGTACTTATAGCAATCAGCCCCAGCATTTT
TRBD1,TRBJ1-1,.,TRBV7-9,CASSLGTGVGAFF,TGTGCCAGCAGCTTAGGAACAGGGGTGGGAGCTTTCTTT
.,TRBJ1-6,.,TRBV19,CASSIRSESSYNSPLHF,TGTGCCAGTAGTATAAGGAGTGAGAGCTCCTATAATTCACCCCTCCACTTT
.,TRBJ1-5,few,TRBV4-2,CASSQDYSGSNQPQHF,TGTGCCAGCAGCCAAGATTACTCGGGTAGCAATCAGCCCCAGCATTTT
TRBD2,TRBJ2-3,.,TRBV19,CASSKGLAGGPGDTQYF,TGTGCCAGTAGTAAAGGATTAGCGGGAGGGCCCGGAGATACGCAGTATTTT
.,TRBJ1-1,once,TRBV11-2,CASSQQANTEAFF,TGTGCCAGCAGCCAACAGGCGAACACTGAAGCTTTCTTT
.,TRBJ1-1,few,TRBV11-2,CASSLVSEAFF,TGTGCCAGCAGCTTAGTATCGGAGGCTTTCTTT
TRBD2,TRBJ2-1,once,TRBV27,CASSPTALAGGFYNEQFF,TGTGCCAGCAGTCCCACCGCGTTAGCGGGAGGGTTCTACAATGAGCAGTTCTTC
TRBD2,TRBJ2-7,.,TRBV5-4,CASSLGVAGAYEQYF,TGTGCCAGCAGCCTTGGCGTAGCGGGAGCCTACGAGCAGTACTTC
TRBD1,TRBJ2-4,once,TRBV29-1,CSVEDWGTENIQYF,TGCAGCGTTGAAGATTGGGGGACAGAAAACATTCAGTACTTC
TRBD1,TRBJ1-1,.,TRBV6-5,CASSGRGRNTEAFF,TGTGCCAGCAGTGGCAGGGGGCGGAACACTGAAGCTTTCTTT
TRBD1,TRBJ2-1,.,TRBV28,CASSFLSSGGLDEQFF,TGTGCCAGCAGTTTTCTCAGTTCAGGGGGCTTGGATGAGCAGTTCTTC
.,TRBJ2-1,few,TRBV5-1,CASSLWERSEQFF,TGCGCCAGCAGCTTGTGGGAGCGGAGCGAGCAGTTCTTC
.,TRBJ1-2,.,TRBV11-3,CASSLEMRRGRAGGYTF,TGTGCCAGCAGCTTAGAGATGAGGCGGGGTAGGGCTGGTGGCTACACCTTC
TRBD1,TRBJ1-5,.,TRBV23-1,CASSHIRSTGWVGDQPQHF,TGCGCCAGCAGTCACATCCGGTCGACAGGGTGGGTTGGAGATCAGCCCCAGCATTTT
TRBD2,TRBJ2-7,.,TRBV16,CASSQRLAGSGEQYF,TGTGCCAGCAGCCAAAGGCTAGCGGGGTCCGGGGAGCAGTACTTC
TRBD1,TRBJ2-5,.,TRBV7-9,CASSLEDRSRPQYF,TGTGCCAGCAGCTTAGAGGACAGGTCACGACCCCAGTACTTC
TRBD1,TRBJ1-1,.,TRBV30,CAWRSPGTGNTEAFF,TGTGCCTGGAGGAGTCCCGGGACAGGGAACACTGAAGCTTTCTTT
TRBD1,TRBJ2-7,.,TRBV19,CASSVRDRAPHEQYF,TGTGCCAGTAGTGTCCGGGACAGGGCCCCCCACGAGCAGTACTTC
TRBD1,TRBJ1-1,once,TRBV28,CASRDRANTEAFF,TGTGCCAGCCGGGACAGAGCGAACACTGAAGCTTTCTTT
.,TRBJ1-1,few,TRBV20-1,CSADTNTEAFF,TGCAGTGCTGACACCAACACTGAAGCTTTCTTT
TRBD1,TRBJ2-6,few,TRBV7-3,CASSPQGDLSGANVLTF,TGTGCCAGCAGCCCGCAGGGGGATCTCTCTGGGGCCAACGTCCTGACTTTC
TRBD1,TRBJ1-1,few,TRBV5-4,CASSRHTTGTGSSNSEAFF,TGTGCCAGCAGCCGTCATACCACCGGGACAGGGAGTTCCAACTCTGAAGCTTTCTTT
TRBD1,TRBJ2-2,.,TRBV28,CASSSPTGGTGELFF,TGTGCCAGCAGTTCTCCGACAGGGGGGACCGGGGAGCTGTTTTTT
.,TRBJ1-1,.,TRBV6-5,CASRAGISEAFF,TGTGCCAGCAGAGCAGGGATCTCTGAAGCTTTCTTT